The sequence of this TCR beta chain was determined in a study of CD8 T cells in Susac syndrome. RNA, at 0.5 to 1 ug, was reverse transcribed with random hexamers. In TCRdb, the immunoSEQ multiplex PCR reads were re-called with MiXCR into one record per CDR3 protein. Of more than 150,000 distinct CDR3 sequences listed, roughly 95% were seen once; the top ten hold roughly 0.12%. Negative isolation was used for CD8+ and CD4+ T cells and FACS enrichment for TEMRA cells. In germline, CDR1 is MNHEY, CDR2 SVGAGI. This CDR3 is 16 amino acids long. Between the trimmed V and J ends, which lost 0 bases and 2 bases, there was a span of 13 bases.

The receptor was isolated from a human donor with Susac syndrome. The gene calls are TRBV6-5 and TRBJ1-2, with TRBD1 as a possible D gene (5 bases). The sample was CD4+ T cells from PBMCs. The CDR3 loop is CASSYSRWGNNYGYTF. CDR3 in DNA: TGTGCCAGCAGTTACTCCAGATGGGGCAACAACTATGGCTACACCTTC.